Each of the 10 T cell receptor beta chains below was sequenced from the same sample in a study of T cell responses to AZD1222 COVID-19 vaccine. Clones were sequenced by immunoSEQ multiplex PCR, and TCRdb holds only the in-frame ones, with some missing. The sample lists more than 95,000 clones, roughly nine tenths seen once, with 6.5% to 9% in the top ten. This material consisted of peripheral blood, taken on day 0 of AZD1222 vaccination. The receptors were gathered from an adult in good health.

The CDR3 coding sequence is TGTGCCAGCAGTTACGGGCCCCAGGGAGTGGGGTCACCCCTCCACTTT. Amino acids: CASSYGPQGVGSPLHF. The V and J genes are TRBV6-5 and TRBJ1-6, with a tentative D call TRBD1 (5 bases). Germline V gives CDR1 MNHEY, CDR2 SVGAGI. The germline V and J ends were trimmed by 2 bases and 10 bases, with 18 bases remaining between them. The CDR3 extends over 16 amino acids.

The rearrangement links TRBV19 to TRBJ2-3, with 10 nucleotides matching TRBD1. The germline gives CDR1 LNHDA, CDR2 SQIVND (reference sequence). Germline trimming cut 3 bases from V and 2 bases from J; bases unmatched to any gene: 2. The CDR3 sequence is 15 residues long. Here the CDR3 DNA reads TGTGCCAGTAGTATCGGACAGGGGGTCACAGATACGCAGTATTTT. It specifies CASSIGQGVTDTQYF.

This clone was recorded a few times. The J gene is TRBJ1-1, the V gene TRBV6-4; D gene unclear. Germline CDR1 MRHNA, CDR2 SNTAGT. The V end lost 4 bases, the J end lost 1 base, and 10 bases lay between the germline ends. CDR3 length equals 14 residues. CDR3 region: CASSAAPGNTEAFF. CDR3 DNA: TGTGCCAGCAGTGCCGCCCCCGGGAACACTGAAGCTTTCTTT.

The chain couples TRBV2 to TRBJ2-4; TRBD1 might be the D (5 bases). CDR1 is SNHLY, CDR2 FYNNEI, per germline. This CDR3 is 11 amino acids long. V was trimmed by 5 bases and J by 13 bases, leaving 12 bases between them. CDR3 protein: CASSTRQFQYF. The CDR3 bases are TGTGCCAGCAGTACCCGACAGTTCCAGTACTTC.

J is TRBJ2-2 and V is TRBV5-1, with D perhaps TRBD1 (5 bases). In germline, CDR1 is SGHRS, CDR2 YFSETQ. The V and J ends lost 0 bases and 7 bases respectively, with 13 bases between them. The CDR3 consists of 15 residues. The CDR3 DNA is TGCGCCAGCAGCTTGGCCCCCAGGGCCCACGGGGAGCTGTTTTTT. Translating gives CASSLAPRAHGELFF.

The chain has TRBV27 and TRBJ1-5; tentatively, D is TRBD1 (6 bases). Germline V gives CDR1 MNHEY, CDR2 SMNVEV (reference sequence). Trimming removed 9 bases from V and 4 bases from J, with 22 bases in between. This CDR3 region has 16 residues. The CDR3 DNA reads TGTGCCAGTTGCCCGACCCGGGGGCTAAGGAATCAGCCCCAGCATTTT. Translated, it gives CASCPTRGLRNQPQHF.

The rearrangement joins TRBV27 to TRBJ1-5; D may be TRBD1 (6 bases). The CDR3 is made up of 13 amino acids. V lost 5 bases and J lost 4, with 9 bases in between. Germline V gives CDR1 MNHEY, CDR2 SMNVEV (reference sequence). The DNA for the CDR3 is TGTGCCAGCAGTGACAGGCCTAATCAGCCCCAGCATTTT. Translating gives CASSDRPNQPQHF.

This clone has only one observation. The chain recombines TRBV19 with TRBJ1-3; the D is unclear. CDR1 and CDR2 from the germline V gene are LNHDA and SQIVND (reference sequence). V was cut by 6 bases and J by 4 bases, with 7 bases left in between. The CDR3 extends over 12 amino acids. The CDR3 sequence is CASSSLGNTIYF. CDR3 nucleotides: TGTGCCAGTAGCTCGCTCGGAAACACCATATATTTT.

The chain joins TRBV3-1 (or the pseudogene TRBV3-2) to TRBJ2-3, with no clear D. This CDR3 region has 14 residues. Germline lookup yields CDR1 LGHDT and CDR2 YNNKEL (reference sequence). With 2 bases removed from V and 1 base from J, the gap between germline ends came to 7 bases. DNA for the CDR3: TGTGCCAGCAGCCAACAGGTTGGCACAGATACGCAGTATTTT. Translated: CASSQQVGTDTQYF.

This clone has ten or more counts. The V call is TRBV5-4, the J call TRBJ1-2; D is unclear. Deletions cut 4 bases from V and 3 bases from J, with 7 bases between. The CDR3 is made up of 12 amino acids. From germline, CDR1 is SGHNT and CDR2 YYREEE (reference sequence). The CDR3 DNA follows: TGTGCCAGCAGCAACGATGACTATGGCTACACCTTC. This codes for CASSNDDYGYTF.